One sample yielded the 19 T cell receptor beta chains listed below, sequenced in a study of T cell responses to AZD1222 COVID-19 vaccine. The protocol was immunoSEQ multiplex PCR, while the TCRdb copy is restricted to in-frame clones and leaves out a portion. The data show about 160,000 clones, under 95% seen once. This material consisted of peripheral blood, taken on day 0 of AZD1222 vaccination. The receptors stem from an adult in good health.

The chain's CDR3 is CASSFVLNGSYNSPLHF. The CDR3 region has the DNA TGTGCCAGCAGCTTTGTATTGAATGGCTCCTATAATTCACCCCTCCACTTT. The chain is built from TRBV5-4 and TRBJ1-6; D not certain. Germline CDR1 and CDR2: SGHNT and YYREEE (reference sequence). The CDR3 runs 17 residues. Trimming pared 2 bases from V and 0 bases from J, leaving 12 bases between.

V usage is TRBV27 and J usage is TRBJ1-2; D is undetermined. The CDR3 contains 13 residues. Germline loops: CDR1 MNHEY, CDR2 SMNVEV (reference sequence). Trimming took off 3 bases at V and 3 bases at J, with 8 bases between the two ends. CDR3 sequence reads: CASSFWEDYGYTF. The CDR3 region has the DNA TGTGCCAGCAGTTTTTGGGAGGACTATGGCTACACCTTC.

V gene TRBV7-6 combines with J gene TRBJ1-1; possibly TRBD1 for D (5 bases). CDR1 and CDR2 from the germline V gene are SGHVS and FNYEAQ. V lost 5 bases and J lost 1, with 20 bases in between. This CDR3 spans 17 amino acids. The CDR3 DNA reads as TGTGCCAGCAGCGACGCGGTGGTCACCGGGACGAACACTGAAGCTTTCTTT. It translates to CASSDAVVTGTNTEAFF.

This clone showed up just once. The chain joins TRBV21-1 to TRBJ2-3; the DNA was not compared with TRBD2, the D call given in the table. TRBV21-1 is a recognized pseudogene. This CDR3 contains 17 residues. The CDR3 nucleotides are TGTGCCAGCTCCGTTCGGACTAGCGGGAGTAGGGCAGATACGCAGTATTTT. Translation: CASSVRTSGSRADTQYF.

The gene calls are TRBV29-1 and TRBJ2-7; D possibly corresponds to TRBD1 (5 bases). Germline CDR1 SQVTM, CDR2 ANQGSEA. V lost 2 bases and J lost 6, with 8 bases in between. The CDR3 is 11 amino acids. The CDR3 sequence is CSVEIGVEQYF. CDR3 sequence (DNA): TGCAGCGTTGAAATAGGGGTCGAGCAGTACTTC.

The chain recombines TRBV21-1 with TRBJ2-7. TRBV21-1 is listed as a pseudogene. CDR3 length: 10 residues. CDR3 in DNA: TGTGCCACCTCCCACTACGAGCAGTACTTC. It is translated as CATSHYEQYF.

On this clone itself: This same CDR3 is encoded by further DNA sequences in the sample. CDR3 DNA sequence: TGCGCCAGCAGCTTGGCTGGGGGGGAGCTGTTTTTT. This encodes CASSLAGGELFF. The chain uses TRBV5-1 and TRBJ2-2; D unresolved. V dropped 0 bases and J dropped 8 bases, with 5 bases sitting between them. In germline, CDR1 is SGHRS, CDR2 YFSETQ. CDR3 length equals 12 residues.

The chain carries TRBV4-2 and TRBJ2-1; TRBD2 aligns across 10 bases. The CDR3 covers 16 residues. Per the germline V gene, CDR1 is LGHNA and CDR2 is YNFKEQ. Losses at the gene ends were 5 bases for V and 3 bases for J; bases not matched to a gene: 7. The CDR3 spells CASSVELAGNYNEQFF. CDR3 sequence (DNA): TGTGCCAGCAGCGTGGAACTAGCGGGAAACTACAATGAGCAGTTCTTC.

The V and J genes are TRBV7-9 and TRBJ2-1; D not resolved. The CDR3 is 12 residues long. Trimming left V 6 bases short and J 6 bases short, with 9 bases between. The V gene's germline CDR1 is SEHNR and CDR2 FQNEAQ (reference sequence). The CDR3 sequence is CASRPYGNEQFF. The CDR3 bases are TGTGCCAGCAGACCCTACGGCAATGAGCAGTTCTTC.

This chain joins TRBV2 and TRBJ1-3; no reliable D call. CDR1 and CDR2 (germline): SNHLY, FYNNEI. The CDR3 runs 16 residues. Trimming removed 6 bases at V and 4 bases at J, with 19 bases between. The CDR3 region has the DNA TGTGCCAGCAGCCCAAGGAGTAGAAACTGGGGAAACACCATATATTTT. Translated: CASSPRSRNWGNTIYF.

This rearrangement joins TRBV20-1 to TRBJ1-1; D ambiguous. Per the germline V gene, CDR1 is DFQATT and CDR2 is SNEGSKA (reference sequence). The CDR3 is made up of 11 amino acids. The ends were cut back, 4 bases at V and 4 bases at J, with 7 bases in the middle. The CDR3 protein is CSATRPTEAFF. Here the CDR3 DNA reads TGCAGTGCTACCCGGCCCACTGAAGCTTTCTTT.

The CDR3 reads CASSLWTSGSYEQYF. In DNA, the CDR3 is TGTGCCAGCAGCCTATGGACTAGCGGCAGCTACGAGCAGTACTTC. The chain recombines TRBV3-1 (or the pseudogene TRBV3-2) with TRBJ2-7; 10 bases are shared with TRBD2. This CDR3 comprises 15 residues. With 4 bases clipped from V and 3 bases from J, the junction kept 6 bases outside the gene matches. CDR1 is LGHDT and CDR2 is YNNKEL in the germline V gene (reference sequence).

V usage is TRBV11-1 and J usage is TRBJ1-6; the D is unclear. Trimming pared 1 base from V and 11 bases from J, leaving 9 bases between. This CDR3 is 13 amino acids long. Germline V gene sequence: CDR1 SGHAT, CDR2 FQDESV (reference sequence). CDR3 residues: CASSLGRGAPLHF. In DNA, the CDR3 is TGTGCCAGCAGCTTAGGCCGGGGAGCACCCCTCCACTTT.

The CDR3 DNA follows: TGTGCCAGCCGCGACAGTGCGGGAGGACCGATTGAGCAGTTCTTC. Protein product: CASRDSAGGPIEQFF. The chain joins TRBV4-2 to TRBJ2-1; 8 bases are shared with TRBD2. This CDR3 region has 15 residues. V lost 8 bases to trimming and J lost 9 bases; unmatched junction nucleotides: 15. CDR1 and CDR2 (germline): LGHNA, YNFKEQ.

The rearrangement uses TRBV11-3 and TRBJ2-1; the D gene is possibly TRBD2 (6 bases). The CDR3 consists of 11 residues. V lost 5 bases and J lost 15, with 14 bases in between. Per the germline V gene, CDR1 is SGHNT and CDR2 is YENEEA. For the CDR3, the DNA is TGTGCCAGCAGCCAAACTAGCAGGCGGTTCTTC. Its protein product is CASSQTSRRFF.

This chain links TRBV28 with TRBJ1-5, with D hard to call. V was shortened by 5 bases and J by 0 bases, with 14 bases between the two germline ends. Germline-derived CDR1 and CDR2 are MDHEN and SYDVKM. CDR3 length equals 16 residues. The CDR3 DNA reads TGTGCCAGCAGTATCGGGAGACCCCCTAGCAATCAGCCCCAGCATTTT. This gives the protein CASSIGRPPSNQPQHF.

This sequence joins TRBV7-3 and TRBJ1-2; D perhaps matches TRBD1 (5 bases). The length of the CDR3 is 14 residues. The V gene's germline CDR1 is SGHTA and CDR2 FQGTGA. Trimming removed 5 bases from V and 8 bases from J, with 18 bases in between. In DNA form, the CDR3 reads TGTGCCAGCAGCCCCCAGGGAGGGGCTGGCGGCTACACCTTC. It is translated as CASSPQGGAGGYTF.

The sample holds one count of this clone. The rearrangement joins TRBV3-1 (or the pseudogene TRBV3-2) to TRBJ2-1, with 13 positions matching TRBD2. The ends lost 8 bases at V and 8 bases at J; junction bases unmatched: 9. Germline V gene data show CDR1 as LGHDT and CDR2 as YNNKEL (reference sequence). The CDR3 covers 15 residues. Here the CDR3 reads CASAGTSGNADEQFF. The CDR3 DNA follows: TGTGCCAGCGCCGGGACTAGCGGGAATGCAGATGAGCAGTTCTTC.

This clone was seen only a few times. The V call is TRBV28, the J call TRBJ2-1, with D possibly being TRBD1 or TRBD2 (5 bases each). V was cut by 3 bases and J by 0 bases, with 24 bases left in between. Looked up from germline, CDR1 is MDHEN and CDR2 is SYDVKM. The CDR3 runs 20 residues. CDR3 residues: CASSLSPASWGSSSYNEQFF. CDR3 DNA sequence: TGTGCCAGCAGTTTGAGCCCCGCTAGCTGGGGGTCCAGCTCCTACAATGAGCAGTTCTTC.